This paragraph reports one TCR beta chain. Its specificity is unknown. There were healthy Caucasian individuals from Russia, aged roughly 6 to 90, serving as donors. Using a J-beta primer mix together with a sample-barcoded 5' primer, a second PCR was run for roughly 6 to 12 cycles. CDR3-containing paired-end reads numbered at least 3 million in each sample. TCRdb called the 5' RACE reads again in MiXCR, with one record for every CDR3 protein. The top ten clones hold 0.75% of a sample with over a million distinct CDR3 sequences, approximately 26% of them seen once. The data derive from a study of blood T cells in healthy people across ages. Study results and limitations: Getting older went along with TCR beta diversity per million T cells dropping roughly linearly. Correlation between TCR beta diversity and naive T cell percentage was strong.

Trimming shortened V by 2 bases and J by 5 bases, and 10 bases separated the two germline ends. The germline V gene has CDR1 SGDLS and CDR2 YYNGEE. The CDR3 length is 13 residues. The data were also submitted as part of a second study, on T cells of mothers and their children.

This sequence joins TRBV9 and TRBJ1-2; no definite D call. The specimen sequenced was blood. The TCR was taken from a girl aged 2-10 years in good health. The CDR3 loop reads CASSVSNSYGYTF. In nucleotides, the CDR3 is TGTGCCAGCAGCGTTTCAAACTCTTATGGCTACACCTTC.